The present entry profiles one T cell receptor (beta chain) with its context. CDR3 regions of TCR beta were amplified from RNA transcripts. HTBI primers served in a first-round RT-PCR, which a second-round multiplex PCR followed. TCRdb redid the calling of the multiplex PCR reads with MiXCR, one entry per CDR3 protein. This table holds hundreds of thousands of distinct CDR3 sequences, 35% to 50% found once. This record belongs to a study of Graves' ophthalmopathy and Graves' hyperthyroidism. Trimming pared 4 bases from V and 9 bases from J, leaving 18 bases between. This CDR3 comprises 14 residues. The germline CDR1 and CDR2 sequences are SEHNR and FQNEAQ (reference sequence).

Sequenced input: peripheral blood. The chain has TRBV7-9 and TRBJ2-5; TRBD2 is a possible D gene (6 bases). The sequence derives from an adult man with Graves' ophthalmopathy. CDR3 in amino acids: CASSSGTGGGAQYF. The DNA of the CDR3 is TGTGCCAGCAGCTCCGGGACTGGAGGCGGAGCCCAGTACTTC.